This TCR beta chain was recovered during a study of T cell responses to AZD1222 COVID-19 vaccine. Study conclusions and caveats: Among vaccine-associated CD4 TCRs, coverage spanned spike, with dominance at 160-218 and 743-854. Baseline serology detected seropositivity in only 5 or 6 AZD1222 recipients. Spike-specific TCR breadth and depth went up after people got two AZD1222 doses. No day 14 peak samples; only post-peak repertoires were characterized.

Germline V gene lookup returns CDR1 MNHNS and CDR2 SASEGT. The CDR3 has 14 amino acids. Trimming took off 1 base at V and 2 bases at J, with 9 bases between the two ends. Comment on this clone: Its antigen is undetermined.

The assay was immunoSEQ multiplex PCR, and TCRdb's table has in-frame clones only and misses some. The profile shows more than 95,000 clones, over 90% of them singletons. The J gene is TRBJ2-7, the V gene TRBV6-1; no clear D gene. Here the sequenced sample was peripheral blood, taken on day 0 of AZD1222 vaccination. The sequence derives from an adult in good health. DNA of the CDR3: TGTGCCAGCAGTGAAGGGCCTCCGACCTACGAGCAGTACTTC. This sequence encodes CASSEGPPTYEQYF.